These T cell receptor beta chains were read from a single sample in a study of blood T cell repertoires in COVID-19. Clones were sequenced by immunoSEQ multiplex PCR, and TCRdb holds only the in-frame ones, with some missing. The sample includes 180,000 or so clones, roughly 89% of them seen just once. Material: peripheral blood. The source is a man aged 40-50 years with acute or convalescent COVID-19. Each CDR3 is given with its conserved first and last residue.

length | J | V | CDR3
14 | TRBJ2-5 | TRBV6-5 | CASSKRGGQETQYF
14 | TRBJ1-2 | TRBV6-5 | CASSYSQGARGYTF
14 | TRBJ1-1 | TRBV5-8 | CASSPTGTAVEAFF
15 | TRBJ2-1 | TRBV7-3 | CASSPGLAGRHEQFF
16 | TRBJ2-5 | TRBV7-6 | CASSYRDRGGGETQYF
16 | TRBJ2-5 | TRBV2 | CASSEGLAGPRGTQYF
16 | TRBJ2-2 | TRBV4-3 | CASSHWGQGATGELFF
15 | TRBJ1-3 | TRBV6-5 | CASSRDRDSGNTIYF
13 | TRBJ1-6 | TRBV5-6 | CASSPGYNSPLHF
16 | TRBJ1-1 | TRBV11-3 | CASSLGGGTLNTEAFF
17 | TRBJ2-7 | TRBV5-1 | CASSLRAGGDRPYEQYF
16 | TRBJ2-5 | TRBV7-2 | CASSLGSGYRQETQYF
14 | TRBJ2-7 | TRBV18 | CASSPRTIDYEQYF
15 | TRBJ1-4 | TRBV18 | CASSPRQGANEKLFF
15 | TRBJ1-1 | TRBV11-2 | CASSHDRGVRTEAFF
12 | TRBJ1-2 | TRBV28 | CASSLWSSGYTF
15 | TRBJ2-3 | TRBV18 | CASSPASGGRDTQYF
14 | TRBJ1-4 | TRBV28 | CASSLRGNNEKLFF
14 | TRBJ1-5 | TRBV2 | CASSIEGINQPQHF
16 | TRBJ2-2 | TRBV30 | CAYHQRASGSAGELFF
15 | TRBJ2-7 | TRBV6-2/TRBV6-3 | CASSYDGRGDYEQYF
13 | TRBJ1-2 | TRBV5-5 | CASSLWQYSGYTF
17 | TRBJ1-5 | TRBV10-2 | CASSESLGGRSNQPQHF
14 | TRBJ1-3 | TRBV6-1 | CASSENFSGNTIYF
13 | TRBJ1-5 | TRBV27 | CATGPTGNQPQHF
15 | TRBJ1-5 | TRBV7-2 | CASSLVGGSNQPQHF
15 | TRBJ2-2 | TRBV3-1/TRBV3-2 | CASNLLAGRTGELFF
16 | TRBJ2-3 | TRBV29-1 | CSVSPRGGQGTDTQYF